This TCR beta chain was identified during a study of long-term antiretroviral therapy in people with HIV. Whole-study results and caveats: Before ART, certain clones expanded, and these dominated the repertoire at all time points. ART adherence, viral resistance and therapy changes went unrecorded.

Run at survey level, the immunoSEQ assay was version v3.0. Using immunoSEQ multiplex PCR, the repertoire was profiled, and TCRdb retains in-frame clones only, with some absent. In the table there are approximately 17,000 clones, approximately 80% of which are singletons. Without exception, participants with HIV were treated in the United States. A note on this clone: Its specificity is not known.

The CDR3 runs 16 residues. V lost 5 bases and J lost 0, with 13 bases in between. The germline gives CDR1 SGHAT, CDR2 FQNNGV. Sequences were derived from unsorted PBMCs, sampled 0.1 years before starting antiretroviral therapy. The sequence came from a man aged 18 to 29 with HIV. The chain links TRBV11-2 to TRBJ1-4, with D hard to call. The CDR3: CASSENTVSTNEKLFF. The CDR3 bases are TGTGCCAGCAGCGAAAACACAGTTTCAACTAATGAAAAACTGTTTTTT.